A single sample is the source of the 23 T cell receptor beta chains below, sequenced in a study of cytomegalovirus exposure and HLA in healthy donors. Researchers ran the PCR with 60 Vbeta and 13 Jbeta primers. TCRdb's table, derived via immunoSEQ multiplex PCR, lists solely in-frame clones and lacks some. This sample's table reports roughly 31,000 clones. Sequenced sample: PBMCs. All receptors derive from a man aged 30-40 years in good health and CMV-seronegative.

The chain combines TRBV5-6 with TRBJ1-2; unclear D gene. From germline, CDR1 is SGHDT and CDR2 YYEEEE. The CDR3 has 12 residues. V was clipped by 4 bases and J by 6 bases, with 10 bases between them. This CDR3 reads CASSQNGNGYTF. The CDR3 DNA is TGTGCCAGCAGCCAAAACGGGAATGGCTACACCTTC.

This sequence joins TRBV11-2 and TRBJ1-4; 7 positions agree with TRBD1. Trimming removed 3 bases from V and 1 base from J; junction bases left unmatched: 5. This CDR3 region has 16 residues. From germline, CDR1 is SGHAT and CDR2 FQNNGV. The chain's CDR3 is CASSLGQYITNEKLFF. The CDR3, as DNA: TGTGCCAGCAGCTTGGGACAGTACATAACTAATGAAAAACTGTTTTTT.

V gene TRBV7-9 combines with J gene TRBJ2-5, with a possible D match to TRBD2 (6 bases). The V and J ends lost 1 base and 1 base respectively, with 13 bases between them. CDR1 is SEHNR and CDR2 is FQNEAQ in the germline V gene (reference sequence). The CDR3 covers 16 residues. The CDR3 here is CASSLVSGGFQETQYF. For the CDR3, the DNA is TGTGCCAGCAGCTTAGTCTCTGGGGGGTTCCAAGAGACCCAGTACTTC. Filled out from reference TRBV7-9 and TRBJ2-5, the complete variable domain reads DTGVSQNPRHKITKRGQNVTFRCDPISEHNRLYWYRQTLGQGPEFLTYFQNEAQLEKSRLLSDRFSAERPKGSFSTLEIQRTEQGDSAMYLCASSLVSGGFQETQYFGPGTRLLVL.

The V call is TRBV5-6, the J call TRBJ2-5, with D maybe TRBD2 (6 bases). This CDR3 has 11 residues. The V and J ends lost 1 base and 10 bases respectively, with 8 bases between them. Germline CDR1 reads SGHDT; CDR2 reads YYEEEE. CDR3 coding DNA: TGTGCCAGCAGCTTGAGGCGGGACCAGTACTTC. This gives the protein CASSLRRDQYF.

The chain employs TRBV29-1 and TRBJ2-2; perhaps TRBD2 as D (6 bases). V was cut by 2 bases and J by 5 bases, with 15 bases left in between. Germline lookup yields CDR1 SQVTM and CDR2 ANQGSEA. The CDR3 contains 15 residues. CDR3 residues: CSVEFGGVKTGELFF. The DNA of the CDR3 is TGCAGCGTTGAATTCGGGGGAGTGAAAACCGGGGAGCTGTTTTTT.

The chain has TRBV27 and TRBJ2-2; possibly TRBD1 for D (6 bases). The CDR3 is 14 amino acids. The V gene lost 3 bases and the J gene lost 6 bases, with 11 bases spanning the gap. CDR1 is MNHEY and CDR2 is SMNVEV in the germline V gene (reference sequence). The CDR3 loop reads CASSLQGLPGELFF. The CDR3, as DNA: TGTGCCAGCAGTTTGCAGGGGTTGCCCGGGGAGCTGTTTTTT.

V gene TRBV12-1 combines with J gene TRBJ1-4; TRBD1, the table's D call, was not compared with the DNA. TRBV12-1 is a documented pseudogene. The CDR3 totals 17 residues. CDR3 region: CASPPPRTVATNEKLFF. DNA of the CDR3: TGTGCCAGCCCGCCCCCCAGGACAGTCGCAACTAATGAAAAACTGTTTTTT.

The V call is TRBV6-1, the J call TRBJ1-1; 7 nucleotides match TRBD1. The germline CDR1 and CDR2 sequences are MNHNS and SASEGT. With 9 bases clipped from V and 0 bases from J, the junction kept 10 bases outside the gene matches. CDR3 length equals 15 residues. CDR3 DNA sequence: TGTGCCAGTATACAGGGGTTGTTTTTGAACACTGAAGCTTTCTTT. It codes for CASIQGLFLNTEAFF.

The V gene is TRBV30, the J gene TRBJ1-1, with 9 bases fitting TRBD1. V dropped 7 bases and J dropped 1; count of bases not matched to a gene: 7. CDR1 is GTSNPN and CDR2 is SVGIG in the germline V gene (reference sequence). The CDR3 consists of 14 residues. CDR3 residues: CASATGGGNTEAFF. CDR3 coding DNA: TGTGCCTCCGCGACAGGGGGGGGGAACACTGAAGCTTTCTTT.

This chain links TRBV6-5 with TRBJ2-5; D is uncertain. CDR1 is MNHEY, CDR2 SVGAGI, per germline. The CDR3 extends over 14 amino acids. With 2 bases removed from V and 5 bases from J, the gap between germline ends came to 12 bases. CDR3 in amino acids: CASSYLANTETQYF. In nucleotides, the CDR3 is TGTGCCAGCAGTTACCTCGCTAATACGGAGACCCAGTACTTC.

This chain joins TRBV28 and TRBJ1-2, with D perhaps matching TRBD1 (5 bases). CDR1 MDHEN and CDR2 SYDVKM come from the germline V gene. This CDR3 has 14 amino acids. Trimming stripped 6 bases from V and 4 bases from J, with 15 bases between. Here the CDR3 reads CASRYGGEVYGYTF. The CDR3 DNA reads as TGTGCCAGCAGGTACGGGGGGGAGGTCTATGGCTACACCTTC.

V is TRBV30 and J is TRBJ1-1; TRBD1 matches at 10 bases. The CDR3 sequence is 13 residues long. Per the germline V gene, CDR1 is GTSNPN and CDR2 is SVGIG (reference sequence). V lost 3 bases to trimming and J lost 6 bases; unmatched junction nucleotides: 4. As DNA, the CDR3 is TGTGCCTGGAGGGGACAGGGGCTCTCTGAAGCTTTCTTT. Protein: CAWRGQGLSEAFF. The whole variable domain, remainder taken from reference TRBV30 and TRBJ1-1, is SQTIHQWPATLVQPVGSPLSLECTVEGTSNPNLYWYRQAAGRGLQLLFYSVGIGQISSEVPQNLSASRPQDRQFILSSKKLLLSDSGFYLCAWRGQGLSEAFFGQGTRLTVV.

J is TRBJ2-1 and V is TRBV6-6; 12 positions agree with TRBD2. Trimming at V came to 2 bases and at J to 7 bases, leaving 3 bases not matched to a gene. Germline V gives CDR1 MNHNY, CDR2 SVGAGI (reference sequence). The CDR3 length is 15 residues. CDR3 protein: CASSYVTSGSNEQFF. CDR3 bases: TGTGCCAGCAGTTACGTGACTAGCGGGAGTAATGAGCAGTTCTTC.

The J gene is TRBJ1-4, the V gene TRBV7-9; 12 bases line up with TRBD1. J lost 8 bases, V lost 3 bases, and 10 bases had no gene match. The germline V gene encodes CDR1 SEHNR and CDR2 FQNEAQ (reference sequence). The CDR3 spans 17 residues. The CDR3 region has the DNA TGTGCCAGCAGCTTCGGGACAGGGGGCTCGGGGAACGAAAAACTGTTTTTT. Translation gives CASSFGTGGSGNEKLFF.

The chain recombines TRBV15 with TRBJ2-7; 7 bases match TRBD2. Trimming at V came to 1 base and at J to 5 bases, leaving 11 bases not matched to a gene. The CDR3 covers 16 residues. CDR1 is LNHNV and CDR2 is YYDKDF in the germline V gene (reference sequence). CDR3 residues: CATSRAWGRGDNEQYF. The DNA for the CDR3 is TGTGCCACCAGCAGAGCTTGGGGACGGGGGGATAACGAGCAGTACTTC.

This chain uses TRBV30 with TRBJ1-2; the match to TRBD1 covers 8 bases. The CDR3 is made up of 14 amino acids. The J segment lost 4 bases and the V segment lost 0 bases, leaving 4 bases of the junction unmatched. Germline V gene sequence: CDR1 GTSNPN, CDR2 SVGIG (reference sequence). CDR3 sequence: CAWSVQGAAYGYTF. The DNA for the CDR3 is TGTGCCTGGAGTGTGCAGGGGGCGGCCTATGGCTACACCTTC.

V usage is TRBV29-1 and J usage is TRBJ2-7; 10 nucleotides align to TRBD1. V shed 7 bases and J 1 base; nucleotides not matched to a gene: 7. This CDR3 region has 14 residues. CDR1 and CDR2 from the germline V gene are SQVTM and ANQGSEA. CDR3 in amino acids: CSALDRGQSYEQYF. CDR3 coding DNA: TGCAGCGCCCTAGACAGGGGGCAGTCCTACGAGCAGTACTTC.

The CDR3 loop reads CASSQREGLQETQYF. The CDR3 DNA sequence: TGTGCCAGCAGCCAACGTGAGGGACTTCAAGAGACCCAGTACTTC. V usage is TRBV4-2 and J usage is TRBJ2-5; TRBD2 might be the D (6 bases). The V gene's germline CDR1 is LGHNA and CDR2 YNFKEQ. CDR3 size: 15 residues. V dropped 2 bases and J dropped 2 bases, with 12 bases sitting between them.

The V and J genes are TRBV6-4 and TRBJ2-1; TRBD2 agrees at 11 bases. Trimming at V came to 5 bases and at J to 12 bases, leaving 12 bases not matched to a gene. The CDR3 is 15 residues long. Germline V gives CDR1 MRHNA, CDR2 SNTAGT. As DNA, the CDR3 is TGTGCCAGCAGTCTTAGCGGGGGGGCCTCCTACGGGCAGTTCTTC. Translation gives CASSLSGGASYGQFF.

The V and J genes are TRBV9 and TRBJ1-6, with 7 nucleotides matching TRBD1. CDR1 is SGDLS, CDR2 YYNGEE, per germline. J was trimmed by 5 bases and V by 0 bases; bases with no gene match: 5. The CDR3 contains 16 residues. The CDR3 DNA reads TGTGCCAGCAGCGTAGATCCCGGGACAGATAATTCACCCCTCCACTTT. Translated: CASSVDPGTDNSPLHF.

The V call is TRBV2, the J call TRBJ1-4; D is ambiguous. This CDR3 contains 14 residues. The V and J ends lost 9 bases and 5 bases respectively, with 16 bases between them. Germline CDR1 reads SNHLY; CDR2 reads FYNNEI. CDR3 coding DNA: TGTGCCAGTCGCGGATCTGACTGGAATGAAAAACTGTTTTTT. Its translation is CASRGSDWNEKLFF.

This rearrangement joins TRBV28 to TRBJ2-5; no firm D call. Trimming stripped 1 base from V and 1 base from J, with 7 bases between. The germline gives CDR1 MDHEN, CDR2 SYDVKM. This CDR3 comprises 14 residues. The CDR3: CASSLSLSQETQYF. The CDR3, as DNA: TGTGCCAGCAGTTTATCTCTCAGCCAAGAGACCCAGTACTTC.

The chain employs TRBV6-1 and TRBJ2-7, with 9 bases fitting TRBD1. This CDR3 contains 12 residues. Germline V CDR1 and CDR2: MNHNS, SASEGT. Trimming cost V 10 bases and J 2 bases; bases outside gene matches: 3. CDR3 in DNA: TGTGCCACGACAGGGGGTCCCTACGAGCAGTACTTC. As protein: CATTGGPYEQYF.